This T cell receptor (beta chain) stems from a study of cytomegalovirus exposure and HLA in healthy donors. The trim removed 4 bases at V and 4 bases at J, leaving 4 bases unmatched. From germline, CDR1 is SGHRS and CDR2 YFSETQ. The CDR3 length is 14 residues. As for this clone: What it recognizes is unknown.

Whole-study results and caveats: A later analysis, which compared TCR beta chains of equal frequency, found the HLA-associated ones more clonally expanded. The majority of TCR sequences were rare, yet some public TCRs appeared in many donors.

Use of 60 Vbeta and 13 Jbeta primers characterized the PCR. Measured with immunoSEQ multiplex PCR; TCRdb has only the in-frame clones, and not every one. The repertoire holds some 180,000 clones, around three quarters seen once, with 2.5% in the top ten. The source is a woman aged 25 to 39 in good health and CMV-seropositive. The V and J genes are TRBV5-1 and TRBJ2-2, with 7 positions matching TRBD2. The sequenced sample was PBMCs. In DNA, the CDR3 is TGCGCCAGCAGCAGACGGGAGGTCACCGGGGAGCTGTTTTTT. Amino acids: CASSRREVTGELFF.